The 7 T cell receptor beta chains listed next were all sequenced from one sample in a study of blood T cell repertoires in COVID-19 (dated by TCRdb to about 2020). Preparation of the library involved the immunoSEQ multiplex PCR assay. As stored in TCRdb, this immuneACCESS dataset retains in-frame rearrangements with V and J assigned. A fraction of the clones does not appear; measured against another copy, unresolved V genes explain less than half of the discrepancy, and the remainder lacks a known reason. This sample lists 350,000 to 400,000 clones; 85% to 90% were detected once. The ten most abundant clones make up 1.5% to 2% of the sample. The material sequenced was PBMCs or T cells enriched from blood (not recorded which). All receptors derive from a woman younger than 45 who had recovered from COVID-19.

The chain links TRBV30 to TRBJ1-4; 7 positions agree with TRBD1. With 5 bases clipped from V and 5 bases from J, the junction kept 5 bases outside the gene matches. This CDR3 spans 13 amino acids. Looked up from germline, CDR1 is GTSNPN and CDR2 is SVGIG (reference sequence). CDR3 nucleotide sequence: TGTGCCTGGGAGGGGGCTTCGAATGAAAAACTGTTTTTT. As protein: CAWEGASNEKLFF.

The chain has TRBV28 and TRBJ1-6; 8 nucleotides match TRBD1. Germline CDR1 is MDHEN and CDR2 is SYDVKM. V lost 5 bases and J lost 4; bases outside the gene matches: 7. The CDR3 is 16 residues long. The CDR3 loop is CASSDRDRPYNSPLHF. Here the CDR3 DNA reads TGTGCCAGCAGTGACCGGGACAGGCCATATAATTCACCCCTCCACTTT.

The chain joins TRBV7-9 to TRBJ2-5, with unresolved D. The CDR3 has 12 amino acids. In germline, CDR1 is SEHNR, CDR2 FQNEAQ (reference sequence). The V end was cut by 2 bases, the J end by 2 bases, with 3 bases between. The CDR3 DNA sequence: TGTGCCAGCAGCTTACCACAAGAGACCCAGTACTTC. Protein sequence: CASSLPQETQYF. Using reference TRBV7-9 and TRBJ2-5 for the parts outside the CDR3, the full variable domain is DTGVSQNPRHKITKRGQNVTFRCDPISEHNRLYWYRQTLGQGPEFLTYFQNEAQLEKSRLLSDRFSAERPKGSFSTLEIQRTEQGDSAMYLCASSLPQETQYFGPGTRLLVL.

In this sample, this clone turned up a few times. The rearrangement joins TRBV30 to TRBJ1-2; 10 bases match TRBD1. Trimming at V came to 1 base and at J to 8 bases, leaving 13 bases not matched to a gene. Germline V gives CDR1 GTSNPN, CDR2 SVGIG (reference sequence). The CDR3 is 16 amino acids. The CDR3 here is CAWSATGTGALGGYTF. Here the CDR3 DNA reads TGTGCCTGGAGTGCGACCGGGACAGGGGCCCTTGGAGGCTACACCTTC.

This chain links TRBV27 with TRBJ1-5; D not resolved. CDR3 size: 13 residues. Germline loops: CDR1 MNHEY, CDR2 SMNVEV (reference sequence). The V end lost 4 bases, the J end lost 5 bases, and 9 bases lay between the germline ends. CDR3 residues: CASSSFRDQPQHF. The CDR3 DNA reads TGTGCCAGCAGTTCGTTCCGGGATCAGCCCCAGCATTTT.

The rearrangement joins TRBV2 to TRBJ2-1; 12 bases line up with TRBD2. The V and J ends lost 5 bases and 6 bases, in that order; junction bases with no gene match: 2. Germline CDR1 SNHLY, CDR2 FYNNEI. The CDR3 length is 14 residues. CDR3 loop: CASSLAGGRNEQFF. The CDR3 DNA follows: TGTGCCAGCAGTCTAGCGGGGGGGCGCAATGAGCAGTTCTTC. Supplemented by reference TRBV2 and TRBJ2-1, the full variable domain reads EPEVTQTPSHQVTQMGQEVILRCVPISNHLYFYWYRQILGQKVEFLVSFYNNEISEKSEIFDDQFSVERPDGSNFTLKIRSTKLEDSAMYFCASSLAGGRNEQFFGPGTRLTVL.

This CDR3 reads CASSQGTGGFNEQFF. The CDR3 bases are TGTGCCAGCAGCCAAGGGACAGGGGGATTCAATGAGCAGTTCTTC. This chain connects TRBV7-9 to TRBJ2-1, with 11 bases lining up with TRBD1. CDR1 is SEHNR and CDR2 is FQNEAQ in the germline V gene (reference sequence). After removal of 5 bases from V and 6 bases from J, the junction contained 6 bases not matched to a gene. The length of the CDR3 is 15 residues. Looking up the rest from reference TRBV7-9 and TRBJ2-1 gives the full variable domain: DTGVSQNPRHKITKRGQNVTFRCDPISEHNRLYWYRQTLGQGPEFLTYFQNEAQLEKSRLLSDRFSAERPKGSFSTLEIQRTEQGDSAMYLCASSQGTGGFNEQFFGPGTRLTVL.